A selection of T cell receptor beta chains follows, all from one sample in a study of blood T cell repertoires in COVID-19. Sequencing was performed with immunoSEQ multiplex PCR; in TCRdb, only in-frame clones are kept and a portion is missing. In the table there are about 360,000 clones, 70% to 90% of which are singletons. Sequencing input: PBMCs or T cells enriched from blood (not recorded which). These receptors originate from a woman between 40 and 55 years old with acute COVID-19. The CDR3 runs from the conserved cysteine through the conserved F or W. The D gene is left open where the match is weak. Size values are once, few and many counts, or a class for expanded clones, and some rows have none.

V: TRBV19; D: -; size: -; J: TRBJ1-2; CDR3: CATHQGRVDYGYTF; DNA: TGTGCCACCCATCAGGGCAGGGTAGACTATGGCTACACCTTC
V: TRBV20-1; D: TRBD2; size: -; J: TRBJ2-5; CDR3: CSASHAGTSGAETQYF; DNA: TGCAGTGCTAGTCACGCCGGGACTAGCGGGGCAGAGACCCAGTACTTC
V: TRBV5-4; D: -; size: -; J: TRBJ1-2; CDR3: CASSPFGYTF; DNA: TGTGCCAGCAGCCCCTTCGGCTACACCTTC
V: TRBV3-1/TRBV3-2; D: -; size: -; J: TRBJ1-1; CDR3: CASSQSREMAFF; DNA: TGTGCCAGCAGCCAATCGAGGGAAATGGCTTTCTTT
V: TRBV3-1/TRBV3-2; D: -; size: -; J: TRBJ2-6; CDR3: CASSNRVGLSGANVLTF; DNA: TGTGCCAGCAGTAACAGGGTTGGACTCTCTGGGGCCAACGTCCTGACTTTC
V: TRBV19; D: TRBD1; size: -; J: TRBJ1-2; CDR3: CASSIRQGSNYGYTF; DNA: TGTGCCAGTAGTATTCGACAGGGATCTAACTATGGCTACACCTTC
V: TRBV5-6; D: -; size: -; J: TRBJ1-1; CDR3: CASSLPWQIGTEAFF; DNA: TGTGCCAGCAGCTTGCCATGGCAAATCGGGACTGAAGCTTTCTTT
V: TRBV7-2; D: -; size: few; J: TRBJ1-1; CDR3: CASSLDPGWAEAFF; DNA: TGTGCCAGCAGCTTAGATCCGGGGTGGGCGGAAGCTTTCTTT
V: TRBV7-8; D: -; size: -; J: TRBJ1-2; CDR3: CASSLVQTYGYTF; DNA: TGTGCCAGCAGCTTAGTACAGACCTATGGCTACACCTTC
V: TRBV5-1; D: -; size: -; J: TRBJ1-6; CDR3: CASSPEGGRNSPLHF; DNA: TGCGCCAGCAGCCCCGAGGGGGGGAGGAATTCACCCCTCCACTTT
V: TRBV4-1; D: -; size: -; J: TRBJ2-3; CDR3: CASSLRLAADTQYF; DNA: TGCGCCAGCAGCCTTCGTTTAGCGGCAGATACGCAGTATTTT
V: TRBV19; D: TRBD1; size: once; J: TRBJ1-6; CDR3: CASQGQGGFPLHF; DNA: TGTGCCAGTCAAGGACAGGGAGGTTTCCCCCTCCACTTT
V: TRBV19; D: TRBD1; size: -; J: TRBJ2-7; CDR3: CASSMARDREDEQYF; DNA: TGTGCCAGTAGTATGGCCCGGGACAGGGAGGACGAGCAGTACTTC
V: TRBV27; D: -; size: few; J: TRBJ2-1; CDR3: CASSSRGREIEQFF; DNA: TGTGCCAGCAGTAGCAGGGGGCGGGAGATTGAGCAGTTCTTC
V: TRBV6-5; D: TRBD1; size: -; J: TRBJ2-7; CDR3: CASSYSGTGVRSEQYF; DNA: TGTGCCAGCAGTTACTCAGGGACAGGGGTTAGGAGCGAGCAGTACTTC
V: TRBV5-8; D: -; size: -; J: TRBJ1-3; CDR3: CASSLTEHTIYF; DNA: TGTGCCAGCAGCTTGACAGAGCACACCATATATTTT
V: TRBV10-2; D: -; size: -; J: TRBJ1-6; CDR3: CASSESIRSPLHF; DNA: TGCGCCAGCAGTGAGTCGATTCGGTCACCCCTCCACTTT
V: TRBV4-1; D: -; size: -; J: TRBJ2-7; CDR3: CASSQGGYEQYF; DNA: TGCGCCAGCAGCCAAGGAGGTTACGAGCAGTACTTC
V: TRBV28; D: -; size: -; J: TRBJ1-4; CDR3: CASRFQGQEGKLFF; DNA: TGTGCCAGCAGATTTCAGGGCCAGGAAGGAAAACTGTTTTTT
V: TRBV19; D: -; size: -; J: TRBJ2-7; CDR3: CATSPGGGPNYEQYF; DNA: TGTGCCACCTCCCCAGGCGGGGGCCCCAACTACGAGCAGTACTTC
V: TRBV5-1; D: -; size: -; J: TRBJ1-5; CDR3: CASSYGQYQPQHF; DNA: TGCGCCAGCAGCTACGGACAGTATCAGCCCCAGCATTTT
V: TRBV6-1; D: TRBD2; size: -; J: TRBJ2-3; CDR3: CASSKGGTSGGGTDTQYF; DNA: TGTGCCAGCAGTAAAGGTGGGACTAGCGGGGGGGGAACAGATACGCAGTATTTT
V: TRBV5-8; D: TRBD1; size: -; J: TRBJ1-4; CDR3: CASRYRGLNEKLFF; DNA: TGTGCCAGCAGGTACAGGGGCCTTAATGAAAAACTGTTTTTT
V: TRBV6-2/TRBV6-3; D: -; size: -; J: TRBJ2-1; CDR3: CASSYSGGVGWNEQFF; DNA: TGTGCCAGCAGTTACAGTGGCGGGGTGGGGTGGAATGAGCAGTTCTTC
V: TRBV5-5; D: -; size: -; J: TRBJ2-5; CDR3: CASSLGGPRGQTQYF; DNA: TGTGCCAGCAGCTTGGGGGGCCCAAGAGGACAGACCCAGTACTTC
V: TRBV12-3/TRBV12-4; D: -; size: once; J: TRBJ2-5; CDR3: CASNGGSQETQYF; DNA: TGTGCCAGCAATGGGGGCAGTCAAGAGACCCAGTACTTC
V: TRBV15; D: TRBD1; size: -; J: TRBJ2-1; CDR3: CATSSRQGANEQFF; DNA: TGTGCCACCAGCAGCCGTCAGGGGGCGAATGAGCAGTTCTTC
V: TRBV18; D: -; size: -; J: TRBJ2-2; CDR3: CASSPTLAATNTGELFF; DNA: TGTGCCAGCTCACCTACACTAGCAGCTACTAACACCGGGGAGCTGTTTTTT
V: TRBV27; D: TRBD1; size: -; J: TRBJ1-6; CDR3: CASSSLTGANSPLHF; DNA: TGTGCCAGCAGCTCGCTGACAGGGGCGAATTCACCCCTCCACTTT
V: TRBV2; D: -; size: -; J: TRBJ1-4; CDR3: CASSEAHGGRNEKLFF; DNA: TGTGCCAGCAGTGAAGCGCATGGGGGCCGGAATGAAAAACTGTTTTTT
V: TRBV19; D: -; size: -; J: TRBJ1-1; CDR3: CASSIVRNTEAFF; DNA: TGTGCCAGTAGTATCGTTCGGAACACTGAAGCTTTCTTT
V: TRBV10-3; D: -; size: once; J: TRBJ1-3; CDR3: CAIIRPEAGNTIYF; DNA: TGTGCCATCATTAGGCCTGAGGCTGGAAACACCATATATTTT
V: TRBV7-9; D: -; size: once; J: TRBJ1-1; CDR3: CASSFYPETEAFF; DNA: TGTGCCAGCAGCTTCTATCCCGAAACTGAAGCTTTCTTT
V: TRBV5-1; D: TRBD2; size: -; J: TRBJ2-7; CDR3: CASSLTSGGAGYEQYF; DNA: TGCGCCAGCAGCCTGACTAGCGGGGGGGCAGGGTACGAGCAGTACTTC
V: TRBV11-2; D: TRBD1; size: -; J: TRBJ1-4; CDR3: CASSLDTGGKLFF; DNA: TGTGCCAGCAGCTTAGATACAGGGGGAAAACTGTTTTTT
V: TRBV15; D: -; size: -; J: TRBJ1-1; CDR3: CATSRTRVLGTEAFF; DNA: TGTGCCACCAGCAGAACCCGGGTCCTGGGCACTGAAGCTTTCTTT
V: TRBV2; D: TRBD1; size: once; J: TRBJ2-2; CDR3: CASSGVGQGTGELFF; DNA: TGTGCCAGCAGCGGGGTGGGACAGGGGACCGGGGAGCTGTTTTTT
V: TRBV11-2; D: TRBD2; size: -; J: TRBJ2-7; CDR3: CASSLAPLLAGGAPDEQYF; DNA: TGTGCCAGCAGCCTAGCCCCCCTCCTAGCGGGGGGGGCCCCCGACGAGCAGTACTTC
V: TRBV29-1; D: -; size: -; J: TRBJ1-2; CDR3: CSVEGQTYGYTF; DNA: TGCAGCGTTGAAGGACAGACATATGGCTACACCTTC
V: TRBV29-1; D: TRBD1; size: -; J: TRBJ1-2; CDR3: CSVATGEDYGYTF; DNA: TGCAGCGTCGCTACAGGGGAGGACTATGGCTACACCTTC
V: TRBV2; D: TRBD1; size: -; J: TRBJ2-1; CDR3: CASSEALGQGNEQFF; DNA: TGTGCCAGCAGTGAAGCGCTCGGACAGGGTAATGAGCAGTTCTTC
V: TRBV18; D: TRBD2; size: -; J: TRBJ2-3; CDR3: CASSPEKAGGTDTQYF; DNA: TGTGCCAGCTCACCGGAGAAAGCGGGGGGGACTGATACGCAGTATTTT
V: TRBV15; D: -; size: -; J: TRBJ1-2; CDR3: CATSREANHGYTF; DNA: TGTGCCACCAGCAGAGAGGCAAATCATGGCTACACCTTC
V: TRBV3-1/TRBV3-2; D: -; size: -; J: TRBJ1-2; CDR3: CASSQGPGGNYGYTF; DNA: TGTGCCAGCAGCCAAGGACCAGGAGGGAACTATGGCTACACCTTC
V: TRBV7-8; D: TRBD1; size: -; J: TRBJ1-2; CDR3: CASSDPGQNYGYTF; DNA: TGTGCCAGCAGCGACCCGGGACAGAACTATGGCTACACCTTC